What follows are 20 T cell receptor beta chains derived from one specimen sequenced in a study of cytomegalovirus exposure and HLA in healthy donors. PCR employed 60 Vbeta and 13 Jbeta primers. Clones were read by immunoSEQ multiplex PCR, and TCRdb kept only the in-frame ones, dropping some. The sample records under 200,000 clones, 60% to 85% being singletons. Sequencing was performed on PBMCs. The receptors were gathered from a male donor in good health and CMV-seropositive.

The chain uses TRBV18 and TRBJ1-5; perhaps TRBD1 as D (6 bases). Germline CDR1 KGHSH, CDR2 LQKENI. The CDR3 spans 14 residues. The V and J ends lost 3 bases and 2 bases respectively, with 8 bases between them. CDR3 bases: TGTGCCAGCTCACCTACAGGGCGCAATCAGCCCCAGCATTTT. Its translation is CASSPTGRNQPQHF.

The chain combines TRBV7-9 with TRBJ2-5; unclear D gene. CDR3 length: 13 amino acids. V was pared by 3 bases and J by 6 bases, with 11 bases between. CDR1 and CDR2 from the germline V gene are SEHNR and FQNEAQ (reference sequence). This chain's CDR3 is CASSFGTAKTQYF. The DNA of the CDR3 is TGTGCCAGCAGCTTTGGCACAGCTAAGACCCAGTACTTC. The full variable domain, with the rest looked up from reference TRBV7-9 and TRBJ2-5, is DTGVSQNPRHKITKRGQNVTFRCDPISEHNRLYWYRQTLGQGPEFLTYFQNEAQLEKSRLLSDRFSAERPKGSFSTLEIQRTEQGDSAMYLCASSFGTAKTQYFGPGTRLLVL.

The chain carries TRBV6-6 and TRBJ1-2, with D possibly TRBD1 on 5 matching bases. CDR1 MNHNY and CDR2 SVGAGI come from the germline V gene (reference sequence). V lost 5 bases and J lost 0, with 16 bases in between. The CDR3 sequence is 16 residues long. In nucleotides, the CDR3 is TGTGCCAGCAGTCTAAGTCGCGGGGGATCTAACTATGGCTACACCTTC. It is translated as CASSLSRGGSNYGYTF.

The chain is built from TRBV28 and TRBJ2-5, with 8 bases fitting TRBD1. The germline V gene has CDR1 MDHEN and CDR2 SYDVKM. Trimming took 6 bases from V and 5 from J; bases not matched to a gene: 5. The CDR3 is made up of 13 amino acids. The CDR3 is CASRVTGAETQYF. Written as DNA, the CDR3 is TGTGCCAGCAGGGTGACAGGGGCGGAGACCCAGTACTTC. Combining the CDR3 with reference TRBV28 and TRBJ2-5 gives the whole variable domain DVKVTQSSRYLVKRTGEKVFLECVQDMDHENMFWYRQDPGLGLRLIYFSYDVKMKEKGDIPEGYSVSREKKERFSLILESASTNQTSMYLCASRVTGAETQYFGPGTRLLVL.

The chain combines TRBV10-2 with TRBJ2-7; D may be TRBD1 (5 bases). The CDR3 totals 15 residues. Germline-derived CDR1 and CDR2 are WSHSY and SAAADI. Trimming cost V 6 bases and J 1 base, with 16 bases left between them. This CDR3 is CASSPGRGRSYEQYF. In DNA form, the CDR3 reads TGCGCCAGCAGCCCAGGAAGGGGCCGATCCTACGAGCAGTACTTC.

The genes are TRBV9 and TRBJ2-3; 9 nucleotides agree with TRBD2. The ends lost 0 bases at V and 1 base at J; junction bases unmatched: 3. The CDR3 extends over 16 amino acids. CDR1 and CDR2 from the germline V gene are SGDLS and YYNGEE. CDR3 sequence: CASSVGAGGGTDTQYF. CDR3 nucleotide sequence: TGTGCCAGCAGCGTAGGGGCGGGGGGGGGCACAGATACGCAGTATTTT. Full variable domain (outside the CDR3, taken from reference TRBV9 and TRBJ2-3): DSGVTQTPKHLITATGQRVTLRCSPRSGDLSVYWYQQSLDQGLQFLIQYYNGEERAKGNILERFSAQQFPDLHSELNLSSLELGDSALYFCASSVGAGGGTDTQYFGPGTRLTVL.

Notes on this clone: An end of the junction differs from the germline gene, which may be a read error. J is TRBJ2-3 and V is TRBV13, with D maybe TRBD1 (6 bases). Germline CDR1 reads PRHDT; CDR2 reads FYEKMQ (reference sequence). The CDR3 sequence is 14 residues long. The CDR3 sequence: CASSGTGRTGTQYF. CDR3 bases: TGTGCCAGCTCGGGTACAGGGCGCACAGGTACGCAGTATTTT.

The rearrangement links TRBV13 to TRBJ2-7; 7 nucleotides agree with TRBD1. Germline CDR1 reads PRHDT; CDR2 reads FYEKMQ (reference sequence). Trimming took 5 bases from V and 0 from J; bases not matched to a gene: 10. The CDR3 has 16 residues. CDR3 coding DNA: TGTGCCAGCAGCCTGGGATACCAGGGGGACTCCTACGAGCAGTACTTC. Translating it yields CASSLGYQGDSYEQYF. The complete variable domain, with remaining parts taken from reference TRBV13 and TRBJ2-7, reads AAGVIQSPRHLIKEKRETATLKCYPIPRHDTVYWYQQGPGQDPQFLISFYEKMQSDKGSIPDRFSAQQFSDYHSELNMSSLELGDSALYFCASSLGYQGDSYEQYFGPGTRLTVT.

The CDR3 reads CASSSDSGRKLFF. CDR3 nucleotide sequence: TGTGCCAGCAGCTCAGACAGTGGAAGGAAACTGTTTTTT. The chain carries TRBV5-4 and TRBJ1-4; possible D gene TRBD1, 5 bases. Germline-derived CDR1 and CDR2 are SGHNT and YYREEE (reference sequence). There are 13 residues in the CDR3. Deletions cut 3 bases from V and 11 bases from J, with 14 bases between.

The chain joins TRBV19 to TRBJ2-3; a possible D gene is TRBD1 (5 bases). The V and J ends lost 10 bases and 1 base respectively, with 12 bases between them. This CDR3 is built from 13 residues. The germline V gene has CDR1 LNHDA and CDR2 SQIVND (reference sequence). The CDR3 spells CATAKGRTDTQYF. CDR3 DNA: TGTGCCACAGCGAAGGGGCGCACAGATACGCAGTATTTT.

Details on this clone: This sample also contains other DNA sequences that code for the same CDR3. As DNA, the CDR3 is TGTGCCAGCAGCTCTGGGGGGAGCAATCAGCCCCAGCATTTT. This translates into CASSSGGSNQPQHF. The chain employs TRBV7-8 and TRBJ1-5; D may be TRBD1 (5 bases). Germline assignment: CDR1 SGHVS and CDR2 FQNEAQ. V lost 4 bases to trimming and J lost 1 base, with 8 bases between them. The CDR3 covers 14 residues. The full variable domain, with the rest looked up from reference TRBV7-8 and TRBJ1-5, is GAGVSQSPRYKVAKRGQDVALRCDPISGHVSLFWYQQALGQGPEFLTYFQNEAQLDKSGLPSDRFFAERPEGSVSTLKIQRTQQEDSAVYLCASSSGGSNQPQHFGDGTRLSIL.

The chain links TRBV5-5 to TRBJ2-7; weak D call: TRBD2 (5 bases). Trimming left V 4 bases short and J 3 bases short, with 5 bases between. Germline assignment: CDR1 SGHKS and CDR2 YYEKEE (reference sequence). The CDR3 is 11 residues long. CDR3 DNA sequence: TGTGCCAGCAGCGGGAGCTACGAGCAGTACTTC. It is translated as CASSGSYEQYF.

This clone came up a few times. The V and J genes are TRBV6-5 and TRBJ1-4, with 7 bases that match TRBD1. From germline, CDR1 is MNHEY and CDR2 SVGAGI. The CDR3 has 16 residues. Germline trimming cut 4 bases from V and 0 bases from J; bases unmatched to any gene: 5. Here the CDR3 reads CASSWGTAATNEKLFF. The CDR3 region has the DNA TGTGCCAGCAGTTGGGGGACAGCCGCAACTAATGAAAAACTGTTTTTT.

This chain connects TRBV6-5 to TRBJ2-3, with 7 positions matching TRBD1. Unmatched junction bases numbered 4, after V lost 0 bases and J lost 4 bases. The CDR3 contains 15 residues. The germline V gene has CDR1 MNHEY and CDR2 SVGAGI. The CDR3 DNA reads TGTGCCAGCAGTTACTCTGCCAGGGGGTCAGATACGCAGTATTTT. Amino acids: CASSYSARGSDTQYF.

This clone was picked up a small number of times. This chain uses TRBV30 with TRBJ1-4; D call uncertain. V lost 8 bases to trimming and J lost 4 bases, with 14 bases between them. The CDR3 covers 13 residues. CDR1 and CDR2 from the germline V gene are GTSNPN and SVGIG (reference sequence). The CDR3 here is CASRTGINEKLFF. CDR3 DNA sequence: TGTGCCAGTAGGACGGGAATTAATGAAAAACTGTTTTTT.

J is TRBJ1-1 and V is TRBV9; unclear D gene. This CDR3 comprises 14 residues. CDR1 SGDLS and CDR2 YYNGEE come from the germline V gene. Trimming shortened V by 1 base and J by 4 bases, and 11 bases separated the two germline ends. The CDR3 DNA sequence: TGTGCCAGCAGCGTACCGGGAGACTCCACTGAAGCTTTCTTT. Protein product: CASSVPGDSTEAFF.

This chain uses TRBV4-1 with TRBJ2-1, with D possibly being TRBD2 (5 bases). This CDR3 has 16 residues. V lost 0 bases, J lost 5 bases, and 14 bases lay in between. CDR1 is MGHRA and CDR2 is YSYEKL in the germline V gene. This chain's CDR3 is CASSQEKGGLHNEQFF. Written as DNA, the CDR3 is TGCGCCAGCAGCCAAGAAAAAGGCGGGCTACACAATGAGCAGTTCTTC.

The chain links TRBV2 to TRBJ2-3; TRBD2 matches at 8 bases. V was clipped by 7 bases and J by 5 bases; unmatched bases: 11. The CDR3 totals 15 residues. The V gene's germline CDR1 is SNHLY and CDR2 FYNNEI. The CDR3 spells CASKEPGLGVDTQYF. CDR3 bases: TGTGCCAGCAAAGAACCGGGACTAGGGGTAGATACGCAGTATTTT.

The chain carries TRBV6-1 and TRBJ2-5, with unresolved D. Germline assignment: CDR1 MNHNS and CDR2 SASEGT. V was clipped by 4 bases and J by 4 bases, with 7 bases between them. The CDR3 is 12 amino acids. The CDR3 reads CASSGLSETQYF. DNA for the CDR3: TGTGCCAGCAGTGGGCTCTCAGAGACCCAGTACTTC.

V and J are TRBV2 and TRBJ2-7, with 11 positions matching TRBD1. The CDR3 contains 14 residues. CDR1 is SNHLY and CDR2 is FYNNEI in the germline V gene. V was clipped by 9 bases and J by 2 bases; unmatched bases: 6. This CDR3 reads CASFPGQGAYEQYF. In DNA form, the CDR3 reads TGTGCCAGTTTTCCGGGACAGGGGGCCTACGAGCAGTACTTC.